A selection of T cell receptor beta chains follows, all from one sample in a study of response to subunit inactivated influenza vaccine. Each CDR3 protein is one row after TCRdb ran MiXCR on the RT-PCR reads. This sample has a few hundred thousand distinct CDR3 sequences; 20% to 25% occur once, and the top ten carry about 10%. The sequenced sample was PBMCs from blood, obtained about 19 months after vaccination. The receptor source for this set is a man between 50 and 69 years old who received an inactivated influenza vaccine. Each CDR3 is given with its conserved first and last residue. Each record gives: V gene, J gene, clone size, D gene, CDR3 protein, CDR3 DNA. The D gene is left open where the match is weak. Clone size appears in some rows only: once, few, many, or a class for an expanded clone.

>TRBV19|TRBJ1-1|once|.
CASSQRTGGAFF
TGTGCCAGTAGCCAGAGGACGGGGGGAGCTTTCTTT
>TRBV2|TRBJ2-2|.|.
CASSPGTNTGELFF
TGTGCCAGCAGCCCGGGGACGAACACCGGGGAGCTGTTTTTT
>TRBV10-3|TRBJ1-3|few|.
CAISRDGSSGNTIYF
TGTGCCATCAGCCGTGACGGAAGCTCTGGAAACACCATATATTTT
>TRBV7-9|TRBJ1-3|.|.
CASSLPGLAPSGNTIYF
TGTGCCAGCAGCCTACCGGGACTTGCTCCATCTGGAAACACCATATATTTT
>TRBV10-3|TRBJ1-2|.|TRBD1
CAIREETGGSTF
TGTGCCATCAGAGAAGAGACAGGGGGATCCACCTTC
>TRBV5-1|TRBJ1-2|.|.
CASSLIREADGYTF
TGCGCCAGCAGCTTGATCAGGGAGGCGGATGGCTACACCTTC
>TRBV9|TRBJ2-5|.|TRBD2
CASSRLAGALGETQYF
TGTGCCAGCAGTCGACTAGCGGGAGCACTCGGGGAGACCCAGTACTTC
>TRBV15|TRBJ1-2|few|.
CATSREGRRTF
TGTGCCACCAGCAGAGAAGGCAGGCGCACCTTC
>TRBV6-2/TRBV6-3|TRBJ2-2|.|.
CASRETGWSTGELFF
TGTGCCAGCAGGGAGACGGGGTGGAGCACCGGGGAGCTGTTTTTT
>TRBV15|TRBJ2-3|.|TRBD2
CATSTGLAGGGDTQYF
TGTGCCACCAGCACGGGACTAGCGGGAGGGGGGGATACGCAGTATTTT
>TRBV11-2|TRBJ2-5|few|.
CASSLALTETQYF
TGTGCCAGCAGCTTGGCCTTAACGGAGACCCAGTACTTC
>TRBV27|TRBJ2-3|.|.
CASSSPRASTDTQYF
TGTGCCAGCAGTTCTCCACGCGCTAGCACAGATACGCAGTATTTT
>TRBV10-2|TRBJ1-5|.|.
CASSDVVYPVSQPQHF
TGCGCCAGCAGTGATGTTGTATACCCCGTATCCCAGCCCCAGCATTTT
>TRBV28|TRBJ1-6|.|TRBD1
CASRNWGTVNSPLHF
TGTGCCAGCAGGAACTGGGGGACAGTGAATTCACCCCTCCACTTT
>TRBV7-2|TRBJ1-6|many|TRBD1
CASSLKGQGNNSPLHF
TGTGCCAGCAGCTTAAAGGGACAGGGGAATAATTCACCCCTCCACTTT
>TRBV5-1|TRBJ2-3|.|TRBD2
CASSLAGGPGDTQYF
TGCGCCAGCAGCTTAGCGGGAGGGCCGGGAGATACGCAGTATTTT
>TRBV4-3|TRBJ2-7|.|.
CASSQDSRIGEQYF
TGCGCCAGCAGCCAAGATAGTAGAATAGGCGAGCAGTACTTC
>TRBV7-8|TRBJ2-2|few|.
CASSSGLSGELFF
TGTGCCAGCAGCTCGGGATTGTCCGGGGAGCTGTTTTTT
>TRBV14|TRBJ1-1|few|.
CASSQVPANTEAFF
TGTGCCAGCAGCCAAGTCCCAGCGAACACTGAAGCTTTCTTT
>TRBV6-2/TRBV6-3|TRBJ2-3|few|.
CASSYSGSSSTDTQYF
TGTGCCAGCAGTTACTCCGGGAGTTCTAGCACAGATACGCAGTATTTT
>TRBV4-2|TRBJ2-5|.|.
CASSQAGMGGGETQYF
TGTGCCAGCAGCCAAGCGGGGATGGGAGGTGGTGAGACCCAGTACTTC